This note documents a single TCR beta chain sequence. Authors' methods: It was from reference gene primer amplification that nucleated cell counts were estimated. The method was immunoSEQ multiplex PCR; TCRdb's version includes in-frame clones alone and lacks a portion of them. V, J and clone size were drawn from that table, and D and trimming were deduced from the DNA. The profile shows some 100,000 clones, approximately 89% of them singletons. The CDR3 sequence is 14 residues long. Germline lookup yields CDR1 LNHDA and CDR2 SQIVND (reference sequence). The germline V and J ends were trimmed by 10 bases and 6 bases, with 21 bases remaining between them. This record comes from a study of blood T cell repertoires in COVID-19. Background on the study: Samples representing acute and convalescent COVID-19 were sourced from the United States, Italy and Spain. T cells, B-cell-depleted T cells, or PBMCs supplied cDNA or gDNA.

Sequencing input: peripheral blood. This receptor was taken from a man aged 50-59 years with acute or convalescent COVID-19. This chain uses TRBV19 with TRBJ1-1; D is possibly TRBD1 (6 bases). The CDR3 is CATTEPGALAEAFF. The CDR3 DNA follows: TGTGCCACCACGGAACCAGGGGCTTTGGCTGAAGCTTTCTTT.